Sequencing of this T cell receptor (beta chain) was carried out in a study of cytomegalovirus exposure and HLA in healthy donors. Clones were read by immunoSEQ multiplex PCR, and TCRdb kept only the in-frame ones, dropping some. The sample holds approximately 180,000 clones, approximately 85% seen once. The material sequenced was PBMCs. The source is a woman aged 18-30 years in good health and CMV-seronegative.

The CDR3 nucleotides read TGTGCCAGCACCAAGGGACTAGGGCGGGGCCGAGAGTTCGGGGAGCTGTTTTTT. Protein product: CASTKGLGRGREFGELFF. The rearrangement uses TRBV2 and TRBJ2-2, with 8 bases that match TRBD2. Germline CDR1 and CDR2: SNHLY and FYNNEI. Trimming removed 7 bases from V and 7 bases from J; junction bases left unmatched: 20. The CDR3 has 18 residues.